These 26 T cell receptor beta chains share one sample of origin, sequenced in a study of T cells in Graves' hyperthyroidism and ophthalmopathy. Amplification of TCR beta CDR3 regions used RNA as the template. Researchers ran a first-round RT-PCR on the TCR CDR3 using the HTBI primer set. Each CDR3 protein is one row after TCRdb ran MiXCR on the multiplex PCR reads. The sample consists of more than 350,000 distinct CDR3 sequences, 15% of them appearing once. Sequenced sample: blood. These receptors came from an older woman with Graves' ophthalmopathy.

This chain joins TRBV7-3 and TRBJ2-1, with 7 bases that match TRBD2. Germline V CDR1 and CDR2: SGHTA, FQGTGA. The CDR3 runs to 15 residues. J lost 8 bases, V lost 2 bases, and 9 bases had no gene match. This CDR3 reads CASSLLAVRTDEQFF. Written as DNA, the CDR3 is TGTGCCAGCAGCTTACTAGCGGTTAGGACGGATGAGCAGTTCTTC.

The rearrangement joins TRBV12-3 or TRBV12-4 to TRBJ1-5; D is ambiguous. V was clipped by 3 bases and J by 9 bases, with 12 bases between them. CDR3 length equals 13 residues. The CDR3 nucleotides are TGTGCCAGCAGTTTCGGCGGGGTGCGGCCCCAGCATTTT. Encoded protein: CASSFGGVRPQHF.

The rearrangement joins TRBV4-2 to TRBJ2-7; TRBD1 matches at 7 bases. The germline V gene has CDR1 LGHNA and CDR2 YNFKEQ. The J segment lost 6 bases and the V segment lost 5 bases, leaving 10 bases of the junction unmatched. The CDR3 is 14 amino acids. CDR3 coding DNA: TGTGCCAGCAGCAGGACCGGGACAGCCGTCGAGCAGTACTTC. This sequence encodes CASSRTGTAVEQYF.

This clonotype was seen a handful of times. This chain uses TRBV20-1 with TRBJ2-7; TRBD2 agrees at 10 bases. The CDR3 length is 16 residues. Germline V CDR1 and CDR2: DFQATT, SNEGSKA (reference sequence). V trimming: 6 bases; J trimming: 2 bases; junction bases outside the gene matches: 13. The CDR3, as DNA: TGCAGTGCCACCATCCCCAGCGGGAGGGGGGCCTACGAGCAGTACTTC. Residues: CSATIPSGRGAYEQYF.

This clonotype was counted ten times or more. The gene calls are TRBV6-1 and TRBJ2-5, with unresolved D. The germline CDR1 and CDR2 sequences are MNHNS and SASEGT. V was cut by 1 base and J by 5 bases, with 11 bases left in between. The CDR3 length is 14 residues. The CDR3 sequence is CASSEVGVGETQYF. The DNA for the CDR3 is TGTGCCAGCAGTGAAGTTGGGGTCGGGGAGACCCAGTACTTC.

This clonotype was counted at least ten times. V is TRBV24-1 and J is TRBJ2-5; no clear D. The CDR3 has 13 amino acids. Germline V gene data show CDR1 as KGHDR and CDR2 as SFDVKD. Trimming took 4 bases from V and 5 from J, leaving 10 bases between them. CDR3 DNA: TGTGCCACCAGTGAATCCCAAGGGGAGACCCAGTACTTC. Encoded protein: CATSESQGETQYF.

V usage is TRBV5-4 and J usage is TRBJ2-2, with 7 bases aligning to TRBD2. CDR1 is SGHNT and CDR2 is YYREEE in the germline V gene (reference sequence). J lost 4 bases, V lost 3 bases, and 9 bases had no gene match. This CDR3 spans 16 amino acids. CDR3 nucleotide sequence: TGTGCCAGCAGCTACTCTAGCGGATGCTCCACCGGGGAGCTGTTTTTT. Amino acid sequence: CASSYSSGCSTGELFF.

This clonotype was counted many times. V is TRBV6-5 and J is TRBJ2-1, with D possibly being TRBD2 (5 bases). Germline CDR1 is MNHEY and CDR2 is SVGAGI. This CDR3 spans 18 amino acids. Trimming pared 1 base from V and 5 bases from J, leaving 21 bases between. DNA for the CDR3: TGTGCCAGCAGTTACTTGGGGATGGCGGGTGCGCCGGACAATGAGCAGTTCTTC. Translating it yields CASSYLGMAGAPDNEQFF.

This clonotype occurred many times. The V call is TRBV18, the J call TRBJ2-1; 8 positions match TRBD1. The V and J ends lost 2 bases and 4 bases, in that order; junction bases with no gene match: 13. The CDR3 contains 18 residues. Germline loops: CDR1 KGHSH, CDR2 LQKENI. CDR3 sequence (DNA): TGTGCCAGCTCACCAGGACAGGGTACCGGAGTAGGTTACAATGAGCAGTTCTTC. Amino acids: CASSPGQGTGVGYNEQFF.

This clonotype was counted many times. The gene calls are TRBV7-9 and TRBJ2-7; D is undetermined. Germline V gene lookup returns CDR1 SEHNR and CDR2 FQNEAQ (reference sequence). Trimming stripped 5 bases from V and 5 bases from J, with 10 bases between. CDR3 length: 12 residues. The CDR3 DNA is TGTGCCAGCAGCCACGGAGTGGACGAGCAGTACTTC. Translating gives CASSHGVDEQYF. Combining the CDR3 with reference TRBV7-9 and TRBJ2-7 gives the whole variable domain DTGVSQNPRHKITKRGQNVTFRCDPISEHNRLYWYRQTLGQGPEFLTYFQNEAQLEKSRLLSDRFSAERPKGSFSTLEIQRTEQGDSAMYLCASSHGVDEQYFGPGTRLTVT.

This clonotype was counted at least ten times. The CDR3 bases are TGTGCTAGTGGCTCCCGGGACAGGGTGAACTACGAGCAGTACTTC. Its translation: CASGSRDRVNYEQYF. The chain joins TRBV12-5 to TRBJ2-7; TRBD1 aligns across 9 bases. The V gene end was trimmed by 6 bases and the J gene end by 3 bases; junction bases not matched to a gene: 9. The CDR3 consists of 15 residues. Germline V gives CDR1 LGHNT, CDR2 FRNRAP.

This clonotype was observed many times. V and J are TRBV5-6 and TRBJ2-3; D is ambiguous. Deletions cut 4 bases from V and 2 bases from J, with 17 bases between. The CDR3 is 16 amino acids. In germline, CDR1 is SGHDT, CDR2 YYEEEE. DNA for the CDR3: TGTGCCAGCAGCCCAAAGGGTCTGGTCCTCACAGATACGCAGTATTTT. This translates into CASSPKGLVLTDTQYF.

This clonotype was seen many times. J is TRBJ2-7 and V is TRBV29-1; TRBD2 matches at 8 bases. Germline CDR1 and CDR2: SQVTM and ANQGSEA. This CDR3 contains 16 residues. The V segment lost 3 bases and the J segment 3 bases; nucleotides outside the gene matches: 13. CDR3 loop: CSVEGRLAGKGYEQYF. In nucleotides, the CDR3 is TGCAGCGTTGAGGGGCGATTAGCGGGAAAGGGCTACGAGCAGTACTTC.

This clonotype has more than one count but fewer than ten. J is TRBJ2-7 and V is TRBV2; 8 nucleotides line up with TRBD2. The CDR3 consists of 13 residues. Germline loops: CDR1 SNHLY, CDR2 FYNNEI. Trimming at V came to 6 bases and at J to 2 bases, leaving 3 bases not matched to a gene. The CDR3 sequence: CASRREVAYEQYF. DNA of the CDR3: TGTGCCAGCAGGCGGGAGGTTGCCTACGAGCAGTACTTC.

The chain couples TRBV5-1 to TRBJ1-5, with D perhaps TRBD1 (6 bases). Germline CDR1 reads SGHRS; CDR2 reads YFSETQ. V lost 0 bases and J 5 bases, leaving 12 bases between the germline ends. The CDR3 runs 15 residues. The CDR3 coding sequence is TGCGCCAGCAGCTTGGCGGGGGGCGAGTATCAGCCCCAGCATTTT. Amino acids: CASSLAGGEYQPQHF.

This clonotype was detected only a few times. V gene TRBV20-1 combines with J gene TRBJ1-4; TRBD1 agrees at 12 bases. Germline assignment: CDR1 DFQATT and CDR2 SNEGSKA (reference sequence). J was trimmed by 10 bases and V by 3 bases; bases with no gene match: 15. This CDR3 has 17 amino acids. The CDR3 spells CSASDTGTGGVGGKLFF. CDR3 nucleotide sequence: TGCAGTGCTAGTGATACCGGGACAGGGGGCGTGGGAGGAAAACTGTTTTTT.

This clonotype has more than one count but fewer than ten. The J gene is TRBJ2-1, the V gene TRBV20-1; 7 bases agree with TRBD2. V was clipped by 1 base and J by 3 bases; unmatched bases: 9. The germline V gene has CDR1 DFQATT and CDR2 SNEGSKA (reference sequence). The CDR3 loop spans 16 amino acids. As DNA, the CDR3 is TGCAGTGCTAGAGTTGAGCCTAGCGGCAACTACAATGAGCAGTTCTTC. Translated, it gives CSARVEPSGNYNEQFF.

This clonotype was seen only a few times. The junction departs from germline at one end; a sequencing error may be responsible. CDR3 in amino acids: CTSSLVGPPRNEQYF. CDR3 bases: TGTACCAGCAGCTTAGTGGGTCCCCCACGTAACGAGCAGTACTTC. The rearrangement joins TRBV11-2 to TRBJ2-7; D is undetermined. Germline values: CDR1 SGHAT, CDR2 FQNNGV. The CDR3 is 15 amino acids.

This clonotype occurred many times. The chain uses TRBV20-1 and TRBJ2-1; 11 positions agree with TRBD2. The CDR3 is 14 residues long. Germline V gene sequence: CDR1 DFQATT, CDR2 SNEGSKA (reference sequence). V lost 3 bases, J lost 6 bases, and 4 bases stayed unmatched. DNA of the CDR3: TGCAGTGCTAGGGTACTAGCGGGAGTCAATGAGCAGTTCTTC. Translating it yields CSARVLAGVNEQFF.

This clonotype was found a few times. The V call is TRBV5-1, the J call TRBJ2-2; D remains ambiguous. Trimming took off 5 bases at V and 0 bases at J, with 14 bases between the two ends. CDR1 SGHRS and CDR2 YFSETQ come from the germline V gene. The CDR3 covers 16 residues. The CDR3 coding sequence is TGCGCCAGCAGTCGCCTTGGGGTAGCGAACACCGGGGAGCTGTTTTTT. This codes for CASSRLGVANTGELFF.

This clonotype was detected many times. The chain recombines TRBV4-2 with TRBJ2-5; no firm D call. Germline V gives CDR1 LGHNA, CDR2 YNFKEQ. The CDR3 is made up of 14 amino acids. V lost 0 bases and J lost 4, with 9 bases in between. Here the CDR3 DNA reads TGTGCCAGCAGCCAAGATGAGCTGGGAGAGACCCAGTACTTC. Protein: CASSQDELGETQYF.

The CDR3 nucleotides read TGTGCCAGCAGCTCTTCCTGGGGCACAAACACCGGGGAGCTGTTTTTT. This translates into CASSSSWGTNTGELFF. The rearrangement uses TRBV7-7 and TRBJ2-2; D may be TRBD1 (5 bases). Germline loops: CDR1 SSHAT, CDR2 FNYEAQ (reference sequence). The V gene lost 4 bases and the J gene lost 2 bases, with 14 bases spanning the gap. The CDR3 spans 16 residues.

This clonotype was picked up a small number of times. This chain joins TRBV6-1 and TRBJ2-2; the match to TRBD2 covers 11 bases. V shed 7 bases and J 0 bases; nucleotides not matched to a gene: 4. From germline, CDR1 is MNHNS and CDR2 SASEGT. The CDR3 length is 16 residues. As DNA, the CDR3 is TGTGCCAGCAATAGCGGGAGGGCCACGAACACCGGGGAGCTGTTTTTT. This gives the protein CASNSGRATNTGELFF.

This clonotype showed up many times. This chain uses TRBV5-1 with TRBJ2-1, with D maybe TRBD1 (6 bases). Germline V gene lookup returns CDR1 SGHRS and CDR2 YFSETQ. The V end was cut by 3 bases, the J end by 2 bases, with 15 bases between. The CDR3 has 16 amino acids. CDR3 in DNA: TGCGCCAGCAGCTCGACAGCAAGGGGGACCTACAATGAGCAGTTCTTC. Its protein product is CASSSTARGTYNEQFF. Drawing the rest from reference TRBV5-1 and TRBJ2-1, the complete variable domain is KAGVTQTPRYLIKTRGQQVTLSCSPISGHRSVSWYQQTPGQGLQFLFEYFSETQRNKGNFPGRFSGRQFSNSRSEMNVSTLELGDSALYLCASSSTARGTYNEQFFGPGTRLTVL.

This chain connects TRBV24-1 to TRBJ2-5; 8 bases fit TRBD1. Germline V lookup: CDR1 KGHDR, CDR2 SFDVKD. The trim removed 3 bases at V and 5 bases at J, leaving 7 bases unmatched. This CDR3 contains 15 residues. The DNA for the CDR3 is TGTGCCACCAGTGATCATCAGGGGGCCGACGAGACCCAGTACTTC. Protein sequence: CATSDHQGADETQYF.

This clonotype was recorded many times. The genes are TRBV12-3 or TRBV12-4 and TRBJ2-7; the D gene could be TRBD1 or TRBD2 (6 bases each). The CDR3 length is 15 residues. V shed 2 bases and J shed 6 bases, with 17 bases lying between them. CDR3 sequence reads: CASSLSGAPVREQYF. The CDR3 DNA is TGTGCCAGCAGTTTATCGGGGGCCCCAGTGCGCGAGCAGTACTTC.